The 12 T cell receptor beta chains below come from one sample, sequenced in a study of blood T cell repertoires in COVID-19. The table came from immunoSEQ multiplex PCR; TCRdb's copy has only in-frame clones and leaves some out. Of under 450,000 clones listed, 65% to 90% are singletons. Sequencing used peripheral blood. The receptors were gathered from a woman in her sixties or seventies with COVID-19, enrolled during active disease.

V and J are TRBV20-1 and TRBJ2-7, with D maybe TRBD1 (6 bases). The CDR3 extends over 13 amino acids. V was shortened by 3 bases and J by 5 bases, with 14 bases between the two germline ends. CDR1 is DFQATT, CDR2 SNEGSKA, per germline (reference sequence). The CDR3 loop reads CSASGRGFDEQYF. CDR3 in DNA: TGCAGTGCTAGTGGTAGGGGGTTTGACGAGCAGTACTTC.

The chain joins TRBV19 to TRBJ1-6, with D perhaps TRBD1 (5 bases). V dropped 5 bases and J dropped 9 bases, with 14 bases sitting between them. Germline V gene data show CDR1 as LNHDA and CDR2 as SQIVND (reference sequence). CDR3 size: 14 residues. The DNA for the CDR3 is TGTGCCAGTAGTCGTGCGGGGCTGGGTTCACCCCTCCACTTT. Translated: CASSRAGLGSPLHF.

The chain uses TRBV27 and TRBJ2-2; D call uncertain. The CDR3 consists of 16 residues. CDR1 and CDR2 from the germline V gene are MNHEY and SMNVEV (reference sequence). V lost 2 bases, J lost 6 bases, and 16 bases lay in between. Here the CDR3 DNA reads TGTGCCAGCAGTTTAGCCAACATCCTTCAGGCCGGGGAGCTGTTTTTT. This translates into CASSLANILQAGELFF.

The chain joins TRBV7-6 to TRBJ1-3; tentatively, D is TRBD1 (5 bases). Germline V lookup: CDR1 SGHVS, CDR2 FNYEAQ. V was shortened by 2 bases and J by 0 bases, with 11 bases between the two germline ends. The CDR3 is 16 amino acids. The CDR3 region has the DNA TGTGCCAGCAGCTTAAGACAGTCAGGCTCTGGAAACACCATATATTTT. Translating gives CASSLRQSGSGNTIYF.

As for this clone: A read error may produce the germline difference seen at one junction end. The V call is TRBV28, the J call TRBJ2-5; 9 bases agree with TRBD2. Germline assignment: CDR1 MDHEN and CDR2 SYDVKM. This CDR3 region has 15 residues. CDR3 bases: TGTGCCTGCAGTGATCCCGGGACTAGCCTGAAGACCCAGTACTTC. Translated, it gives CACSDPGTSLKTQYF.

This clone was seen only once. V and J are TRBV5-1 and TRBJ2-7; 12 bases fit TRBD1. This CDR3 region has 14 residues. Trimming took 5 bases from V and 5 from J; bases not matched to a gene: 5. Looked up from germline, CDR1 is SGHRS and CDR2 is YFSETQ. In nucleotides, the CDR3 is TGCGCCAGCAGAACCGGGACAGGGGGCAACGAGCAGTACTTC. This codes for CASRTGTGGNEQYF.

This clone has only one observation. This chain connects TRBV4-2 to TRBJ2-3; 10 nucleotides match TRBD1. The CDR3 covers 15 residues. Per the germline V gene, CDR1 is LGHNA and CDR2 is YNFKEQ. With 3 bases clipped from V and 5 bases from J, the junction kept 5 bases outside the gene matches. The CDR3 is CASSQSRDRGDTQYF. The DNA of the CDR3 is TGTGCCAGCAGCCAGTCCCGGGACAGGGGAGATACGCAGTATTTT.

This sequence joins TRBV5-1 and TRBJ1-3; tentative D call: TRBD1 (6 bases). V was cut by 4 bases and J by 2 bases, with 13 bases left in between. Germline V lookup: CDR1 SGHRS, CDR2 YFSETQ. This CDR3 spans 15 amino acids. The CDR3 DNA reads TGCGCCAGCAGCCCTCAGGACAGCACTGGAAACACCATATATTTT. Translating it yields CASSPQDSTGNTIYF. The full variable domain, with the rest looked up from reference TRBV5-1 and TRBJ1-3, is KAGVTQTPRYLIKTRGQQVTLSCSPISGHRSVSWYQQTPGQGLQFLFEYFSETQRNKGNFPGRFSGRQFSNSRSEMNVSTLELGDSALYLCASSPQDSTGNTIYFGEGSWLTVV.

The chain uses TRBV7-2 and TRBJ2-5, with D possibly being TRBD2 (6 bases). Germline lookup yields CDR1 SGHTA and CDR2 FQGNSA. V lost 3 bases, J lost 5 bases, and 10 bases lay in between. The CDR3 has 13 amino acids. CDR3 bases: TGTGCCAGCAGCTTTAGAGGGAGGGAGACCCAGTACTTC. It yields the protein CASSFRGRETQYF.

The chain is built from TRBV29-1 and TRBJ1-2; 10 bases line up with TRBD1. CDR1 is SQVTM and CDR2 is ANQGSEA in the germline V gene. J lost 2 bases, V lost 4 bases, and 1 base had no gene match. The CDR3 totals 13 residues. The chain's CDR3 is CSVGGQGNYGYTF. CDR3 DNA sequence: TGCAGCGTTGGGGGACAGGGGAACTATGGCTACACCTTC.

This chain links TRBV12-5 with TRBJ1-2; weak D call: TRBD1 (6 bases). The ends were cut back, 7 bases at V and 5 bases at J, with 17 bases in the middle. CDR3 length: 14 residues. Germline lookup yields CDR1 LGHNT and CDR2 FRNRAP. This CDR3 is CASAATGFWYGYTF. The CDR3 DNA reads TGTGCTAGTGCCGCCACAGGGTTCTGGTATGGCTACACCTTC.

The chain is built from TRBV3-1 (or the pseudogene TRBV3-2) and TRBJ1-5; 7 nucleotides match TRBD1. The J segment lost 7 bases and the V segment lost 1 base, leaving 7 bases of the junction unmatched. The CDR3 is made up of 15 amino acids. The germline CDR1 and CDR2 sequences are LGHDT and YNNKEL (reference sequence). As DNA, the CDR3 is TGTGCCAGCAGCCAAGGTTCAGGGGGGAAGCAGCCCCAGCATTTT. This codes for CASSQGSGGKQPQHF.